This T cell receptor (beta chain) was captured by sequencing in a study of T cell responses to AZD1222 COVID-19 vaccine. A remark on this clone: Antigen unknown.

Study results and limitations: Seropositive AZD1222 recipients at baseline numbered only five or six. Nearly half of spike-specific TCRs reportedly go after variant regions that carry no mutations. Repertoires in all cases were sampled only once the peak T cell response had passed. White British people made up most donors, females outnumbered males, and clonal diversity was possibly underestimated.

This table comes from immunoSEQ multiplex PCR, and its TCRdb copy is limited to in-frame clones, with some not included. This table holds roughly 140,000 clones, around 83% found once. The J segment lost 7 bases and the V segment lost 4 bases, leaving 8 bases of the junction unmatched. In germline, CDR1 is MDHEN, CDR2 SYDVKM. This CDR3 has 16 residues. The gene calls are TRBV28 and TRBJ2-1; TRBD2 matches 12 bases. This clonotype originated in an adult in good health. The sample was peripheral blood, taken on day 0 of MenACWY control vaccination. This CDR3 is CASSYGLAGPRNEQFF. DNA of the CDR3: TGTGCCAGCAGTTACGGACTAGCGGGGCCTCGGAATGAGCAGTTCTTC.